Listed below are T cell receptor beta chains from one sample, sequenced in a study of neoadjuvant anti-PD-1 for oral cavity cancer. TCRdb's table, derived via immunoSEQ multiplex PCR, lists solely in-frame clones and lacks some. The sample holds 75,000 to 100,000 clones, roughly 80% seen once. The specimen comprised PBMCs, sampled before nivolumab (anti-PD-1) treatment. The receptor source for this set is a person between 40 and 79 years old with oral cavity squamous cell carcinoma. The CDR3 runs from the conserved cysteine through the conserved F or W. The order of the fields is J gene, clone size, D gene, V gene, CDR3 protein, CDR3 DNA. D genes are given only for firm matches. For some rows the clone size is stated as once, few or many, or as a class when expanded; others skip it.

>TRBJ2-7|once|NA|TRBV20-1
CSCSEDYEQYF
TGCAGTTGCTCGGAGGATTACGAGCAGTACTTC
>TRBJ2-7|NA|TRBD1|TRBV10-3
CAIRKGQEPTYEQYF
TGTGCCATCAGGAAAGGACAGGAACCCACCTACGAGCAGTACTTC
>TRBJ1-4|NA|NA|TRBV5-1
CASSLGNEKLFF
TGCGCCAGCAGCTTGGGTAATGAAAAACTGTTTTTT
>TRBJ2-5|NA|TRBD2|TRBV5-1
CASSLVGGPEETQYF
TGCGCCAGCAGCTTGGTGGGAGGGCCTGAAGAGACCCAGTACTTC
>TRBJ2-2|NA|NA|TRBV9
CASSAPLTGELFF
TGTGCCAGCAGCGCCCCCCTCACCGGGGAGCTGTTTTTT
>TRBJ1-1|NA|TRBD1|TRBV29-1
CSVQTGALNTEAFF
TGCAGCGTTCAGACAGGGGCCCTGAACACTGAAGCTTTCTTT
>TRBJ1-2|NA|NA|TRBV30
CASDRSNYGYTF
TGTGCCTCTGACAGATCCAACTATGGCTACACCTTC
>TRBJ2-7|NA|NA|TRBV6-1
CASRVHGYEQYF
TGTGCCAGCAGAGTTCACGGCTACGAGCAGTACTTC
>TRBJ2-1|NA|TRBD2|TRBV4-2
CASSQAGTSGRNNEQFF
TGTGCCAGCAGCCAAGCCGGGACTAGCGGGAGGAACAATGAGCAGTTCTTC
>TRBJ1-5|few|NA|TRBV27
CASSLIGPKGPQHF
TGTGCCAGCAGTTTGATTGGTCCCAAAGGGCCCCAGCATTTT
>TRBJ2-7|many|TRBD2|TRBV19
CASSTRLAEGRYEQYF
TGTGCCAGTAGTACCCGACTAGCGGAGGGGAGGTACGAGCAGTACTTC
>TRBJ2-5|NA|TRBD1|TRBV4-1
CASSQRDRGETQYF
TGCGCCAGCAGCCAGCGAGACAGGGGAGAGACCCAGTACTTC
>TRBJ1-1|NA|NA|TRBV10-3
CAISDWGRDTEAFF
TGTGCCATCAGTGATTGGGGAAGAGACACTGAAGCTTTCTTT
>TRBJ2-7|NA|NA|TRBV6-5
CASSLEGGIHYEQYF
TGTGCCAGCAGCCTCGAGGGGGGAATACACTACGAGCAGTACTTC
>TRBJ2-5|NA|TRBD2|TRBV7-6
CASSLGLAGGQETQYF
TGTGCCAGCAGCTTAGGTTTAGCGGGAGGGCAAGAGACCCAGTACTTC
>TRBJ1-4|NA|TRBD1|TRBV7-9
CASSSADRGREKLFF
TGTGCCAGCAGCTCCGCGGACAGGGGTCGGGAAAAACTGTTTTTT
>TRBJ2-7|few|TRBD1|TRBV6-1
CASSARTGNSYEQYF
TGTGCCAGCAGTGCCAGGACAGGGAATTCATACGAGCAGTACTTC
>TRBJ2-7|NA|TRBD1|TRBV30
CAFGTASEQYF
TGTGCCTTTGGGACAGCCAGTGAGCAGTACTTC
>TRBJ1-5|NA|NA|TRBV10-3
CAISGGSQPQHF
TGTGCCATCAGTGGTGGGTCTCAGCCCCAGCATTTT
>TRBJ2-1|few|NA|TRBV5-6
CASSFLTFGGDEQFF
TGTGCCAGCAGCTTTTTGACTTTCGGAGGGGATGAGCAGTTCTTC
>TRBJ1-1|NA|TRBD1|TRBV7-3
CASSLDGGQDTEAFF
TGTGCCAGCAGCCTAGACGGGGGACAGGACACTGAAGCTTTCTTT
>TRBJ2-1|once|TRBD1|TRBV7-6
CASSTRTGDEQFF
TGTGCCAGCAGCACACGGACAGGGGATGAGCAGTTCTTC
>TRBJ2-7|NA|NA|TRBV7-6
CASSLGNKDEQYF
TGTGCCAGCAGCTTGGGGAATAAGGACGAGCAGTACTTC
>TRBJ2-2|NA|NA|TRBV11-3
CASSIRGTGELFF
TGTGCCAGCAGCATCAGGGGTACCGGGGAGCTGTTTTTT
>TRBJ2-3|NA|TRBD2|TRBV9
CASSVGLAVDTQYF
TGTGCCAGCAGCGTGGGACTAGCGGTAGATACGCAGTATTTT
>TRBJ2-6|NA|TRBD1|TRBV19
CASKSRPGGDVASGANVLTF
TGTGCCAGTAAGAGTAGGCCAGGGGGCGATGTGGCCTCTGGGGCCAACGTCCTGACTTTC
>TRBJ2-2|few|NA|TRBV7-9
CASSLDGYTGELFF
TGTGCCAGCAGCTTAGACGGTTACACCGGGGAGCTGTTTTTT
>TRBJ1-1|NA|NA|TRBV6-6
CASKPQRAGRTEAFF
TGTGCCAGCAAACCTCAGCGGGCAGGTCGGACTGAAGCTTTCTTT
>TRBJ2-7|NA|NA|TRBV13
CASRGVELEQYF
TGTGCCAGCAGGGGGGTTGAGCTCGAGCAGTACTTC
>TRBJ2-2|NA|NA|TRBV4-2
CASSQDLARNTGELFF
TGTGCCAGCAGCCAAGATCTAGCGCGGAACACCGGGGAGCTGTTTTTT
>TRBJ1-2|many|TRBD1|TRBV19
CASSMDSGGWTGKNYGYTF
TGTGCCAGTAGTATGGACTCGGGCGGTTGGACAGGGAAGAACTATGGCTACACCTTC
>TRBJ2-7|NA|TRBD2|TRBV7-8
CASSLDFTSGYEQYF
TGTGCCAGCAGCTTAGATTTTACTAGCGGCTACGAGCAGTACTTC
>TRBJ2-5|NA|NA|TRBV2
CASKQVSKETQYF
TGTGCCAGCAAGCAGGTTAGCAAAGAGACCCAGTACTTC
>TRBJ2-5|NA|NA|TRBV5-1
CASSLGDRAQETQYF
TGCGCCAGCAGCTTGGGGGACCGAGCACAAGAGACCCAGTACTTC
>TRBJ2-2|NA|NA|TRBV5-5
CASSLESGRNTGELFF
TGTGCCAGCAGCTTGGAGTCGGGGCGGAACACCGGGGAGCTGTTTTTT
>TRBJ2-7|NA|TRBD1|TRBV5-1
CASSLDRGPYEQYF
TGCGCCAGCAGCTTGGACAGGGGGCCCTACGAGCAGTACTTC
>TRBJ2-7|NA|NA|TRBV27
CASSSLTLGSGSYEQYF
TGTGCCAGCAGTTCACTAACCCTAGGGTCTGGATCCTACGAGCAGTACTTC
>TRBJ2-7|NA|NA|TRBV5-4
CASSPVVASSYEQYF
TGTGCCAGCAGCCCCGTGGTCGCGAGCTCCTACGAGCAGTACTTC
>TRBJ2-7|NA|NA|TRBV11-2
CASSSLLGNEQYF
TGTGCCAGCAGCTCCCTACTAGGCAACGAGCAGTACTTC
>TRBJ2-7|NA|NA|TRBV29-1
CSVDVNGVEQYF
TGCAGCGTTGATGTGAACGGGGTCGAGCAGTACTTC
>TRBJ2-2|NA|NA|TRBV9
CASSRTTLNTGELFF
TGTGCCAGCAGCAGGACTACCCTGAACACCGGGGAGCTGTTTTTT
>TRBJ2-5|NA|TRBD2|TRBV6-5
CASSYSLRGGQETQYF
TGTGCCAGCAGTTACTCTCTACGGGGGGGCCAAGAGACCCAGTACTTC
>TRBJ2-3|NA|NA|TRBV9
CASSVEADTQYF
TGTGCCAGCAGCGTAGAAGCAGATACGCAGTATTTT
>TRBJ1-2|NA|TRBD1|TRBV14
CASSGTGTYLGYTF
TGTGCCAGCAGCGGGACAGGGACATACCTTGGCTACACCTTC
>TRBJ1-5|few|NA|TRBV28
CASSPLFPGTVQRYQPQHF
TGTGCCAGCAGCCCGCTATTCCCGGGGACCGTTCAAAGATACCAGCCCCAGCATTTT
>TRBJ2-7|NA|TRBD1|TRBV5-1
CASNNPGQAYEQYF
TGCGCCAGCAACAACCCGGGACAGGCATACGAGCAGTACTTC
>TRBJ2-5|NA|NA|TRBV30
CAWSTRRRLLYF
TGTGCCTGGAGTACGCGTAGGAGACTTCTGTACTTC
>TRBJ2-1|NA|TRBD2|TRBV6-5
CASTSGLVNNEQFF
TGTGCCAGCACCTCGGGACTAGTCAACAATGAGCAGTTCTTC
>TRBJ1-2|NA|TRBD1|TRBV2
CASSLGQGPLYGYTF
TGTGCCAGCAGTCTCGGACAGGGCCCACTCTATGGCTACACCTTC
>TRBJ2-5|NA|NA|TRBV4-1
CASSQATSQETQYF
TGCGCCAGCAGCCAAGCTACGTCCCAAGAGACCCAGTACTTC
>TRBJ2-1|NA|NA|TRBV30
CAWSGGGNNEQFF
TGTGCCTGGAGCGGTGGGGGAAACAATGAGCAGTTCTTC
>TRBJ1-1|few|NA|TRBV19
CASSIIGSTGPDTEAFF
TGTGCCAGTAGTATCATAGGTTCGACGGGACCGGACACTGAAGCTTTCTTT
>TRBJ2-1|NA|NA|TRBV19
CASSVGTVAEQFF
TGTGCCAGTAGTGTCGGGACTGTAGCTGAGCAGTTCTTC
>TRBJ2-6|NA|NA|TRBV6-1
CASISQNSGANVLTF
TGTGCCAGCATATCCCAAAACTCTGGGGCCAACGTCCTGACTTTC
>TRBJ1-1|few|TRBD1|TRBV6-6
CASSYSVTGGGTEAFF
TGTGCCAGCAGTTACTCAGTAACAGGGGGCGGCACTGAAGCTTTCTTT
>TRBJ1-5|NA|NA|TRBV28
CASNSNAGGPGQPQHF
TGTGCCAGCAATTCCAACGCGGGGGGTCCGGGACAGCCCCAGCATTTT
>TRBJ2-5|NA|TRBD2|TRBV5-4
CASTDTGTSGQETQYF
TGTGCCAGCACCGACACCGGGACTAGCGGCCAAGAGACCCAGTACTTC